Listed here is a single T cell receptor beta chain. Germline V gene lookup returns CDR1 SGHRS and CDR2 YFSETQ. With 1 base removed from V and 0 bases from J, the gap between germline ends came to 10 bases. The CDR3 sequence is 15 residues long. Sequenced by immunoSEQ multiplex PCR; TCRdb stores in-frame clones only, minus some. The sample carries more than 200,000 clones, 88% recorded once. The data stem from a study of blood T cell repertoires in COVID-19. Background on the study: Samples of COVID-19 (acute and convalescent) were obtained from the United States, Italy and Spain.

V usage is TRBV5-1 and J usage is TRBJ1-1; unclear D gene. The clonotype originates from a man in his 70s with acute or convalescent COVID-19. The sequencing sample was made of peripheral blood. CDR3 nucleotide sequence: TGCGCCAGCAGCTTGCTGGCGGATTTGAACACTGAAGCTTTCTTT. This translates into CASSLLADLNTEAFF.